This is a list of T cell receptor beta chains from one sample in a study of blood T cell repertoires in COVID-19. Profiled with immunoSEQ multiplex PCR; TCRdb holds only in-frame clones, not every one. The data contain roughly 140,000 clones, around four fifths of them singletons. Material: PBMCs or T cells enriched from blood (not recorded which). These receptors originate from a middle-aged man who had recovered from COVID-19. Both conserved end residues are part of each CDR3. Fields, in order: V gene, D gene, clone size, J gene, CDR3 protein, CDR3 DNA. D genes are given only for firm matches. Clone size is shown for a subset of rows, as once, few, many or a class of expanded clone.

v_gene: TRBV9; d_gene: -; abundance: -; j_gene: TRBJ2-7; CDR3aa: CASSVGASSYEQYF; CDR3nt: TGTGCCAGCAGCGTAGGGGCCAGCTCCTACGAGCAGTACTTC
v_gene: TRBV3-1/TRBV3-2; d_gene: -; abundance: -; j_gene: TRBJ2-2; CDR3aa: CASSQDGLLYSNTGELFF; CDR3nt: TGTGCCAGCAGCCAAGATGGACTGCTTTACTCGAACACCGGGGAGCTGTTTTTT
v_gene: TRBV6-1; d_gene: -; abundance: -; j_gene: TRBJ1-6; CDR3aa: CASSEGLGWGISPLHF; CDR3nt: TGTGCCAGCAGTGAAGGCCTGGGTTGGGGCATTTCACCCCTCCACTTT
v_gene: TRBV6-5; d_gene: -; abundance: -; j_gene: TRBJ2-1; CDR3aa: CASRLNNEQFF; CDR3nt: TGTGCCAGCAGACTGAACAATGAGCAGTTCTTC
v_gene: TRBV7-9; d_gene: -; abundance: -; j_gene: TRBJ1-3; CDR3aa: CASSFVAGNTIYF; CDR3nt: TGTGCCAGCAGCTTCGTAGCTGGAAACACCATATATTTT
v_gene: TRBV7-9; d_gene: TRBD1; abundance: -; j_gene: TRBJ1-2; CDR3aa: CASSLGQGYGYTF; CDR3nt: TGTGCCAGCAGCTTAGGACAGGGCTATGGCTACACCTTC
v_gene: TRBV27; d_gene: -; abundance: -; j_gene: TRBJ1-2; CDR3aa: CASSRTGNYGYTF; CDR3nt: TGTGCCAGCAGCAGGACGGGGAACTATGGCTACACCTTC
v_gene: TRBV29-1; d_gene: -; abundance: -; j_gene: TRBJ2-5; CDR3aa: CSVGGLRAGTQYF; CDR3nt: TGCAGCGTAGGGGGACTAAGGGCTGGGACCCAGTACTTC
v_gene: TRBV20-1; d_gene: -; abundance: -; j_gene: TRBJ1-1; CDR3aa: CSARRNTEAFF; CDR3nt: TGCAGTGCTAGACGGAACACTGAAGCTTTCTTT
v_gene: TRBV6-5; d_gene: TRBD1; abundance: -; j_gene: TRBJ1-1; CDR3aa: CASRPGQGAPTEAFF; CDR3nt: TGTGCCAGCAGACCGGGACAGGGGGCGCCCACTGAAGCTTTCTTT
v_gene: TRBV30; d_gene: -; abundance: -; j_gene: TRBJ1-1; CDR3aa: CAWSPGNTEAFF; CDR3nt: TGTGCCTGGAGCCCGGGGAACACTGAAGCTTTCTTT
v_gene: TRBV9; d_gene: TRBD1; abundance: -; j_gene: TRBJ1-2; CDR3aa: CASSRTGVGDGYTF; CDR3nt: TGTGCCAGCAGCCGCACAGGGGTCGGCGATGGCTACACCTTC
v_gene: TRBV11-2; d_gene: -; abundance: once; j_gene: TRBJ1-2; CDR3aa: CASSRNRNLQNYGYTF; CDR3nt: TGTGCCAGCAGCCGAAATCGCAACCTGCAGAACTATGGCTACACCTTC
v_gene: TRBV5-1; d_gene: -; abundance: -; j_gene: TRBJ1-1; CDR3aa: CASSLVAGGRTEAFF; CDR3nt: TGCGCCAGCAGCTTGGTTGCGGGAGGGAGGACTGAAGCTTTCTTT
v_gene: TRBV11-2; d_gene: TRBD1; abundance: -; j_gene: TRBJ2-3; CDR3aa: CASSLSGGTDTQYF; CDR3nt: TGTGCCAGCAGCTTATCAGGGGGTACAGATACGCAGTATTTT
v_gene: TRBV19; d_gene: TRBD1; abundance: -; j_gene: TRBJ1-6; CDR3aa: CASREGQEYNSPLHF; CDR3nt: TGTGCCAGTAGAGAGGGACAGGAATATAATTCACCCCTCCACTTT
v_gene: TRBV2; d_gene: -; abundance: -; j_gene: TRBJ1-4; CDR3aa: CASSEQRGFNEKLFF; CDR3nt: TGTGCCAGCAGTGAACAAAGGGGCTTTAATGAAAAACTGTTTTTT
v_gene: TRBV12-5; d_gene: TRBD1; abundance: -; j_gene: TRBJ1-2; CDR3aa: CASGLAGTGGRGYTF; CDR3nt: TGTGCTAGTGGTTTGGCCGGGACAGGGGGACGTGGCTACACCTTC
v_gene: TRBV11-2; d_gene: TRBD1; abundance: -; j_gene: TRBJ1-1; CDR3aa: CASRLRTGVDTEAFF; CDR3nt: TGTGCCAGCAGGCTGCGGACAGGGGTCGACACTGAAGCTTTCTTT
v_gene: TRBV2; d_gene: -; abundance: medium-sized; j_gene: TRBJ1-6; CDR3aa: CASSRGQATSPLHF; CDR3nt: TGTGCCAGCAGCCGCGGTCAAGCAACTTCACCCCTCCACTTT
v_gene: TRBV19; d_gene: TRBD1; abundance: -; j_gene: TRBJ2-7; CDR3aa: CASSVGTGYSYEQYF; CDR3nt: TGTGCCAGTAGTGTTGGGACAGGGTATTCCTACGAGCAGTACTTC
v_gene: TRBV7-2; d_gene: -; abundance: -; j_gene: TRBJ2-5; CDR3aa: CASSLIPQETQYF; CDR3nt: TGTGCCAGCAGCTTAATCCCACAAGAGACCCAGTACTTC
v_gene: TRBV7-9; d_gene: TRBD2; abundance: once; j_gene: TRBJ2-7; CDR3aa: CASSDLTSGGTYEQYF; CDR3nt: TGTGCCAGCAGCGACCTTACTAGCGGGGGGACCTACGAGCAGTACTTC
v_gene: TRBV5-1; d_gene: TRBD1; abundance: -; j_gene: TRBJ2-7; CDR3aa: CASSLDGQGNHEQYF; CDR3nt: TGCGCCAGCAGCTTGGACGGACAGGGTAACCACGAGCAGTACTTC
v_gene: TRBV4-2; d_gene: -; abundance: once; j_gene: TRBJ1-1; CDR3aa: CASSQERGAAEAFF; CDR3nt: TGTGCCAGCAGCCAAGAGCGGGGGGCGGCTGAAGCTTTCTTT
v_gene: TRBV9; d_gene: -; abundance: -; j_gene: TRBJ1-4; CDR3aa: CASSVAVQGGGVNEKLFF; CDR3nt: TGTGCCAGCAGCGTAGCGGTCCAGGGAGGAGGAGTGAATGAAAAACTGTTTTTT
v_gene: TRBV2; d_gene: -; abundance: -; j_gene: TRBJ1-3; CDR3aa: CASRQDSGNTIYF; CDR3nt: TGTGCCAGCAGGCAGGACTCTGGAAACACCATATATTTT
v_gene: TRBV10-3; d_gene: -; abundance: -; j_gene: TRBJ2-1; CDR3aa: CAISGSEEQFF; CDR3nt: TGTGCCATCAGTGGTAGCGAAGAGCAGTTCTTC
v_gene: TRBV18; d_gene: -; abundance: -; j_gene: TRBJ2-4; CDR3aa: CASSPSAQGPKNIQYF; CDR3nt: TGTGCCAGCTCACCCTCGGCCCAGGGTCCCAAAAACATTCAGTACTTC
v_gene: TRBV19; d_gene: -; abundance: -; j_gene: TRBJ2-3; CDR3aa: CASSIPQASGTQYF; CDR3nt: TGTGCCAGTAGTATCCCACAGGCGTCCGGTACGCAGTATTTT
v_gene: TRBV30; d_gene: -; abundance: -; j_gene: TRBJ1-5; CDR3aa: CAWSSSSPFQPQHF; CDR3nt: TGTGCCTGGAGTTCATCTAGCCCCTTTCAGCCCCAGCATTTT
v_gene: TRBV11-3; d_gene: -; abundance: -; j_gene: TRBJ1-2; CDR3aa: CASSLAQGTNGYTF; CDR3nt: TGTGCCAGCAGCTTAGCCCAGGGTACTAATGGCTACACCTTC
v_gene: TRBV27; d_gene: -; abundance: -; j_gene: TRBJ2-7; CDR3aa: CASSLSAGMEQYF; CDR3nt: TGTGCCAGCAGTCTCTCGGCAGGGATGGAGCAGTACTTC
v_gene: TRBV2; d_gene: -; abundance: once; j_gene: TRBJ1-6; CDR3aa: CASSAPLGAMSPLHF; CDR3nt: TGTGCCAGCAGTGCCCCGCTGGGGGCGATGTCACCCCTCCACTTT
v_gene: TRBV7-8; d_gene: TRBD1; abundance: -; j_gene: TRBJ1-4; CDR3aa: CASSLQGKNTNEKLFF; CDR3nt: TGTGCCAGCAGCCTACAGGGGAAAAATACTAATGAAAAACTGTTTTTT
v_gene: TRBV4-2; d_gene: TRBD2; abundance: -; j_gene: TRBJ2-2; CDR3aa: CASSQGLSGGFDTGELFF; CDR3nt: TGTGCCAGCAGCCAAGGTCTGAGCGGGGGATTTGACACCGGGGAGCTGTTTTTT
v_gene: TRBV19; d_gene: TRBD1; abundance: -; j_gene: TRBJ1-1; CDR3aa: CASSLGQGAISEAFF; CDR3nt: TGTGCCAGTAGTCTTGGACAGGGGGCGATCTCTGAAGCTTTCTTT
v_gene: TRBV9; d_gene: -; abundance: -; j_gene: TRBJ2-7; CDR3aa: CASSVAGFEGEQYF; CDR3nt: TGTGCCAGCAGCGTAGCCGGGTTTGAGGGCGAGCAGTACTTC
v_gene: TRBV7-9; d_gene: TRBD2; abundance: once; j_gene: TRBJ2-5; CDR3aa: CASSLELAGGNSETQYF; CDR3nt: TGTGCCAGCAGCTTAGAACTAGCGGGGGGGAATTCCGAGACCCAGTACTTC
v_gene: TRBV5-1; d_gene: TRBD1; abundance: -; j_gene: TRBJ2-7; CDR3aa: CASSLGDRVTYEQYF; CDR3nt: TGCGCCAGCAGCTTGGGGGACAGGGTAACCTACGAGCAGTACTTC
v_gene: TRBV6-5; d_gene: -; abundance: once; j_gene: TRBJ2-7; CDR3aa: CASSYVGDEQYF; CDR3nt: TGTGCCAGCAGTTACGTCGGGGACGAGCAGTACTTC
v_gene: TRBV10-2; d_gene: TRBD2; abundance: -; j_gene: TRBJ2-2; CDR3aa: CASSILAGTGELFF; CDR3nt: TGCGCCAGCAGTATACTAGCGGGCACCGGGGAGCTGTTTTTT
v_gene: TRBV18; d_gene: -; abundance: -; j_gene: TRBJ2-7; CDR3aa: CASATTQSSYEQYF; CDR3nt: TGTGCCAGCGCCACAACACAGAGCTCCTACGAGCAGTACTTC
v_gene: TRBV10-3; d_gene: -; abundance: once; j_gene: TRBJ2-1; CDR3aa: CAISVGDVNEQFF; CDR3nt: TGTGCCATCAGTGTAGGGGATGTGAATGAGCAGTTCTTC
v_gene: TRBV5-1; d_gene: TRBD1; abundance: -; j_gene: TRBJ2-5; CDR3aa: CASSFGTGVIQETQYF; CDR3nt: TGCGCCAGCAGCTTCGGGACAGGGGTTATCCAAGAGACCCAGTACTTC
v_gene: TRBV5-8; d_gene: -; abundance: -; j_gene: TRBJ1-2; CDR3aa: CASSFLYSGKDGYTF; CDR3nt: TGTGCCAGCAGCTTCTTGTATTCCGGGAAGGATGGCTACACCTTC
v_gene: TRBV5-1; d_gene: TRBD1; abundance: -; j_gene: TRBJ1-4; CDR3aa: CASSLGRDRGLFEKLFF; CDR3nt: TGCGCCAGCAGCTTGGGAAGGGACAGGGGGCTCTTTGAAAAACTGTTTTTT
v_gene: TRBV6-5; d_gene: TRBD2; abundance: -; j_gene: TRBJ2-7; CDR3aa: CASVNLAGGGEQYF; CDR3nt: TGTGCCAGCGTTAATCTAGCGGGGGGCGGCGAGCAGTACTTC
v_gene: TRBV25-1; d_gene: -; abundance: -; j_gene: TRBJ2-5; CDR3aa: CASSEPTGIETQYF; CDR3nt: TGTGCCAGCAGTGAACCCACAGGGATAGAGACCCAGTACTTC
v_gene: TRBV19; d_gene: -; abundance: -; j_gene: TRBJ1-1; CDR3aa: CASSLSTEAFF; CDR3nt: TGTGCCAGTTCCTTGAGTACTGAAGCTTTCTTT
v_gene: TRBV19; d_gene: TRBD1; abundance: -; j_gene: TRBJ2-7; CDR3aa: CASSKGQVNYEQYF; CDR3nt: TGTGCCAGTAGTAAGGGACAGGTCAACTACGAGCAGTACTTC
v_gene: TRBV12-3/TRBV12-4; d_gene: -; abundance: -; j_gene: TRBJ2-5; CDR3aa: CASSSTSQETQYF; CDR3nt: TGTGCCAGCAGTTCGACATCCCAAGAGACCCAGTACTTC
v_gene: TRBV7-8; d_gene: -; abundance: -; j_gene: TRBJ1-6; CDR3aa: CASSWPRGGLEDSPLHF; CDR3nt: TGTGCCAGCAGCTGGCCAAGGGGGGGCCTAGAGGATTCACCCCTCCACTTT
v_gene: TRBV6-5; d_gene: TRBD2; abundance: -; j_gene: TRBJ2-6; CDR3aa: CASSYGMGLTMTVLTF; CDR3nt: TGTGCCAGCAGTTACGGGATGGGACTAACCATGACCGTCCTGACTTTC